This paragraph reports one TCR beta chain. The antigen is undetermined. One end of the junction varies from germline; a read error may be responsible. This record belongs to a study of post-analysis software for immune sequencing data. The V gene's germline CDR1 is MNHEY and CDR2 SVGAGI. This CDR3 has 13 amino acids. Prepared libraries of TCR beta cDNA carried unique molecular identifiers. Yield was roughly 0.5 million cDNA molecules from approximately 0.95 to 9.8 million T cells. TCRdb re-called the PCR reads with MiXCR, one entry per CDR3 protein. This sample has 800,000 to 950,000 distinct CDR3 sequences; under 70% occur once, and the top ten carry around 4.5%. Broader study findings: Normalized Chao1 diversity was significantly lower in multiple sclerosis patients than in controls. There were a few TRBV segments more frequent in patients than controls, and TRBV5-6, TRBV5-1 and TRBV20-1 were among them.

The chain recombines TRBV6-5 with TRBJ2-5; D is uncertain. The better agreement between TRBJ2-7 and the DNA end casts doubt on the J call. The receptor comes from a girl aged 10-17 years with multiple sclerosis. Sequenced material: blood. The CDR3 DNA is TGTGCCGGCAGTTACGCACTCCAATACGAGCAGTACTTC. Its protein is CAGSYALQYEQYF.